The present entry profiles one TCR beta chain with its context. The sample is drawn from a study of blood T cell repertoires in COVID-19. Study background: Acute-phase and convalescent COVID-19 samples originated in the United States, Italy and Spain. Sample material is recorded as cDNA or gDNA derived from T cells, B-cell-depleted T cells, or PBMCs.

Trimming cost V 2 bases and J 4 bases; bases outside gene matches: 13. Germline CDR1 LGHDT, CDR2 YNNKEL (reference sequence). CDR3 length: 18 amino acids. The authors' processing: By means of reference gene primer amplification, nucleated cell counts were estimated. Clones were sequenced by immunoSEQ multiplex PCR, and TCRdb holds only the in-frame ones, with some missing. The V and J calls and the clone size are those of that table, but D and trimming were determined from the DNA. The table lists approximately 150,000 clones, roughly four fifths of them singletons. The V and J genes are TRBV3-1 (or the pseudogene TRBV3-2) and TRBJ2-3; 9 bases align to TRBD2. This receptor was identified in a man in his sixties with active or convalescent COVID-19. The sequenced sample was peripheral blood. CDR3 region: CASSQNPPGTSIADTQYF. The CDR3 DNA follows: TGTGCCAGCAGCCAAAATCCCCCCGGGACTAGCATCGCAGATACGCAGTATTTT.